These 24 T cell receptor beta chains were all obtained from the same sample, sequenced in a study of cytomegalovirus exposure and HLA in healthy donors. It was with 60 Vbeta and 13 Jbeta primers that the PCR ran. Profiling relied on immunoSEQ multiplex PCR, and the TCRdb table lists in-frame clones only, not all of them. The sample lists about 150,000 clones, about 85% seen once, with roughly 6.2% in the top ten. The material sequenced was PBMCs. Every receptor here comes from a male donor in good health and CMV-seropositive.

The CDR3 DNA follows: TGTGCCAGTACTGTGACTAGCGGCTACGAGCAGTACTTC. This codes for CASTVTSGYEQYF. The chain has TRBV19 and TRBJ2-7; 9 nucleotides agree with TRBD2. This CDR3 comprises 13 residues. J gave up 3 bases and V 7 bases, and 4 bases lay outside the gene matches. CDR1 is LNHDA, CDR2 SQIVND, per germline (reference sequence).

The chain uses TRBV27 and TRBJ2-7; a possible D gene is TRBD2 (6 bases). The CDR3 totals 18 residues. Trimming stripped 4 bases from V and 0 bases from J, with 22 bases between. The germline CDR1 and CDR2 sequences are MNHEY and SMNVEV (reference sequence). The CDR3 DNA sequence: TGTGCCAGCAGTTCGACCCATCGAGCGGGCCCGAGCTCCTACGAGCAGTACTTC. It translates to CASSSTHRAGPSSYEQYF.

The CDR3, as DNA: TGTGCCTGGAGTGCAGGGGGGAGCTCCTACGAGCAGTACTTC. It specifies CAWSAGGSSYEQYF. J is TRBJ2-7 and V is TRBV30, with TRBD1 as a possible D gene (7 bases). Trimming left V 1 base short and J 0 bases short, with 10 bases between. The CDR3 is 14 amino acids. Germline CDR1 is GTSNPN and CDR2 is SVGIG (reference sequence).

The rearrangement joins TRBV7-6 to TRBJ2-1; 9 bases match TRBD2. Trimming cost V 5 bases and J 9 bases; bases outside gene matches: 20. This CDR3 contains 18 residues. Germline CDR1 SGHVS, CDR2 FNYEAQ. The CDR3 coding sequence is TGTGCCAGCAGCCTTCATCCGGGACTAGCAAGGGAGGGAGTTGAGCAGTTCTTC. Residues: CASSLHPGLAREGVEQFF.

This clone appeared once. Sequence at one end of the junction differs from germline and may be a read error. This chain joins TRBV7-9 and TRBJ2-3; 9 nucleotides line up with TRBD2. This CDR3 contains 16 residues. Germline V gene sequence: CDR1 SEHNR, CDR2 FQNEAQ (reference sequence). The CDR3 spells CSSSPLRLAVTDTQYF. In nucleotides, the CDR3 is TGTTCCAGCAGCCCGCTGAGACTAGCGGTCACAGATACGCAGTATTTT.

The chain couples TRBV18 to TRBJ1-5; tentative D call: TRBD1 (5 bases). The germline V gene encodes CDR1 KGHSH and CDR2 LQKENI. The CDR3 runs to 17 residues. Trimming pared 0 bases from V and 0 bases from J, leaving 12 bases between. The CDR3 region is CASSPPMGGNSNQPQHF. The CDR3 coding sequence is TGTGCCAGCTCACCACCGATGGGGGGGAATAGCAATCAGCCCCAGCATTTT.

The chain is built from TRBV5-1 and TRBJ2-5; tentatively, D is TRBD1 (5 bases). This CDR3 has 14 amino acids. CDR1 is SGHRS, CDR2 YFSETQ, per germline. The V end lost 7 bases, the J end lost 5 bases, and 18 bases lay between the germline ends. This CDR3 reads CASRTIGQMETQYF. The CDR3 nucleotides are TGCGCCAGCCGAACTATAGGACAAATGGAGACCCAGTACTTC.

The CDR3 DNA is TGTGCCATCAGTGACGGGACTAGCGGGAGTCCAGAGACCCAGTACTTC. Translation: CAISDGTSGSPETQYF. The chain uses TRBV10-3 and TRBJ2-5, with 14 bases fitting TRBD2. The CDR3 is 16 residues long. Germline values: CDR1 ENHRY, CDR2 SYGVKD. J was trimmed by 4 bases and V by 3 bases; bases with no gene match: 4.

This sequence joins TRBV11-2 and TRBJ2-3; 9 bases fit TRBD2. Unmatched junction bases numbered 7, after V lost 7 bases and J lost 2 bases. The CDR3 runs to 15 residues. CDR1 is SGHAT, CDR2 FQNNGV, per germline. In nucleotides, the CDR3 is TGTGCCAGCATAAGAGCGGGAGGCCTCACAGATACGCAGTATTTT. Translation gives CASIRAGGLTDTQYF.

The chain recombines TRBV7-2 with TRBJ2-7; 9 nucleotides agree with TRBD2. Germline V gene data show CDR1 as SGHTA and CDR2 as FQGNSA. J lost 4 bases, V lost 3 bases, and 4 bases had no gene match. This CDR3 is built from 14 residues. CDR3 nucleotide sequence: TGTGCCAGCAGCTTGGCTAGCGGGAAGTACGAGCAGTACTTC. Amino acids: CASSLASGKYEQYF.

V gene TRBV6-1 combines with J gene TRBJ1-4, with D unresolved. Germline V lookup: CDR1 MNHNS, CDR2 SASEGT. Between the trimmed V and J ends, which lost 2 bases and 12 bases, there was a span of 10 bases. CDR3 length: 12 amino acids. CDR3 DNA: TGTGCCAGCAGTGAACGCGGGGTTCAACTGTTTTTT. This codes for CASSERGVQLFF.

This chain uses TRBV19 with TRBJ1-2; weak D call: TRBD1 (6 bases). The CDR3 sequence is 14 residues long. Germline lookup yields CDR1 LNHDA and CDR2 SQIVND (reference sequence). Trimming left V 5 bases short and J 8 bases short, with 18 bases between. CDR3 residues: CASSRDTARRGYTF. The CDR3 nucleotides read TGTGCCAGTAGTCGGGACACGGCTCGTCGAGGCTACACCTTC.

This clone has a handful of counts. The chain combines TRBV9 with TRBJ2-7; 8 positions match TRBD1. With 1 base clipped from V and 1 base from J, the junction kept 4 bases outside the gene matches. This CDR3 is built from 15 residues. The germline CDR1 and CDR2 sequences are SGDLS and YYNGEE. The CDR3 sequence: CASSVTGTGSYEQYF. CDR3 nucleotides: TGTGCCAGCAGCGTAACCGGGACAGGATCCTACGAGCAGTACTTC.

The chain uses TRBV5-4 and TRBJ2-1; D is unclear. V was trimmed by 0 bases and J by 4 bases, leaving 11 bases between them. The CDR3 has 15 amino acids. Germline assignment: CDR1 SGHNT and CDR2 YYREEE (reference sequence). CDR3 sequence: CASSLALAQYNEQFF. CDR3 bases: TGTGCCAGCAGCTTGGCCCTGGCCCAGTACAATGAGCAGTTCTTC.

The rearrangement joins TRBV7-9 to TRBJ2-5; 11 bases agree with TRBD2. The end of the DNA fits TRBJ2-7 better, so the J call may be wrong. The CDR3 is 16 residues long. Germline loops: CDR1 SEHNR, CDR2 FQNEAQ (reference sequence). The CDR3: CASSRVAGGPLYEQYF. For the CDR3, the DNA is TGTGCCAGCAGCCGAGTAGCGGGAGGGCCATTATACGAGCAGTACTTC.

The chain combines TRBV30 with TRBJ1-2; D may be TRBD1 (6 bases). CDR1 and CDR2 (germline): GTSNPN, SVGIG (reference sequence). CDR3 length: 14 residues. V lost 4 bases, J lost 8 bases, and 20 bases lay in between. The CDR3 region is CAWTGGARARGYTF. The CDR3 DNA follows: TGTGCCTGGACCGGGGGGGCCCGGGCACGGGGCTACACCTTC.

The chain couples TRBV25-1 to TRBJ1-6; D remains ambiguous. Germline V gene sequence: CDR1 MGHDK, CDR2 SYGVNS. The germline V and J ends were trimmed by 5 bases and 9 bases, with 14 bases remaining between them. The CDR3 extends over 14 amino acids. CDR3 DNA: TGTGCCAGCAGTCCGGGGTCCGTAGGTTCACCCCTCCACTTT. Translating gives CASSPGSVGSPLHF.

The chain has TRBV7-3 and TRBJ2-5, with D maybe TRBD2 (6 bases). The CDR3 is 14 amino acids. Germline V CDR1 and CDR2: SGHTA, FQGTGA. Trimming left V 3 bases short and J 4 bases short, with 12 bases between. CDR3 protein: CASSFGGAIETQYF. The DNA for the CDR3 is TGTGCCAGCAGCTTCGGCGGGGCAATAGAGACCCAGTACTTC.

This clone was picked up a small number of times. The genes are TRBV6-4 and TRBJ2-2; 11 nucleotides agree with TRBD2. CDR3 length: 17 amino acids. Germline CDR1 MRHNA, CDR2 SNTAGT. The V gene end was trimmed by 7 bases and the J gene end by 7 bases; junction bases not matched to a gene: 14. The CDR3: CASNPLAGGPVGGELFF. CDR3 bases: TGTGCCAGCAATCCGTTAGCGGGAGGGCCGGTCGGCGGGGAGCTGTTTTTT.

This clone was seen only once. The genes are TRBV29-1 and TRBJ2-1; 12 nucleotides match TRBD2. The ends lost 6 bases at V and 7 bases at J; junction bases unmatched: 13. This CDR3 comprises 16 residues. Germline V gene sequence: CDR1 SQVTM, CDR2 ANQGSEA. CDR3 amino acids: CSVGGLAGGLGNEQFF. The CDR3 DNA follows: TGCAGCGTGGGGGGGCTAGCGGGAGGGTTGGGGAATGAGCAGTTCTTC.

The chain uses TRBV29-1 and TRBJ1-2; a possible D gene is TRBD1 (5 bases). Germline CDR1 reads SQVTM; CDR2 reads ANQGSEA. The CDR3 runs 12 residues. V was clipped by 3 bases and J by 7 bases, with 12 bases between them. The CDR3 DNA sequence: TGCAGCGTTGAGCCCTCAGGGTCTGGCTACACCTTC. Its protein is CSVEPSGSGYTF.

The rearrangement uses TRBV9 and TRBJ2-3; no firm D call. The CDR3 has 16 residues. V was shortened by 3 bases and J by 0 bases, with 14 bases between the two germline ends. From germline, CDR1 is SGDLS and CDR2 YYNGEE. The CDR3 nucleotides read TGTGCCAGCAGCGGTCAAGTTTTAACTAGCACAGATACGCAGTATTTT. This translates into CASSGQVLTSTDTQYF.

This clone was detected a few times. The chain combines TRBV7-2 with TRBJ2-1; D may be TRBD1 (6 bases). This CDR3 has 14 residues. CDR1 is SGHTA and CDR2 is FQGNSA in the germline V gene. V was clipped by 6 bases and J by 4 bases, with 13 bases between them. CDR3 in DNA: TGTGCCAGCAGTCGATGGGGGCTATACAATGAGCAGTTCTTC. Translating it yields CASSRWGLYNEQFF.

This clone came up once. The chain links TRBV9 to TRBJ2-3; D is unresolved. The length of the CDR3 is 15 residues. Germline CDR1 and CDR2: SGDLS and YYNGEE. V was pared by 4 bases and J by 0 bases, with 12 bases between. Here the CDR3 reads CASSPPPRSTDTQYF. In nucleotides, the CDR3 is TGTGCCAGCAGCCCACCTCCGCGAAGCACAGATACGCAGTATTTT.